This T cell receptor (beta chain) was obtained from a study of response to subunit inactivated influenza vaccine. Findings of the study overall: Authors suggested that a seasonal influenza vaccination recruits few new T cells each time.

Per the germline V gene, CDR1 is SNHLY and CDR2 is FYNNEI. CDR3 length: 15 residues. V was shortened by 3 bases and J by 4 bases, with 15 bases between the two germline ends. This clonotype was observed a few times. Its antigen is currently unknown. MiXCR, applied by TCRdb to the RT-PCR reads, yields one record per CDR3 protein. The table lists about half a million distinct CDR3 sequences, 11% of them singletons. The chain links TRBV2 to TRBJ1-2; D is undetermined. The input for sequencing was PBMCs from blood, taken more than 35 days after vaccination. The sequence was obtained from a man aged 45-65 years who received an inactivated influenza vaccine. CDR3 coding DNA: TGTGCCAGCAGTGATGCAGGCTTGGAGATCTATGGCTACACCTTC. Residues: CASSDAGLEIYGYTF.